This TCR beta chain was sequenced in a study of T cells after yellow fever vaccination. Points from the study as a whole: Most primary-vaccination clones reappeared after the booster (around 95% CD4, roughly 88% CD8). Only a small proportion of the clonotypes turned up in both the CD4 and the CD8 compartments, likely arising from convergent recombination.

TCRdb itself ran the 5' RACE reads through MiXCR, one entry per CDR3 protein. This sample has around 610,000 distinct CDR3 sequences, with about 13% found just once. J lost 5 bases, V lost 6 bases, and 6 bases had no gene match. Germline CDR1 reads SEHNR; CDR2 reads FQNEAQ (reference sequence). The CDR3 is 16 residues long. This clonotype was seen more than once but under ten times. Its antigen is unknown. The sample in question was PBMCs, obtained on the day of the yellow fever booster vaccination. This TCR came from a man aged 25-45 years who received the YFV17D yellow fever vaccine. The V call is TRBV7-9, the J call TRBJ2-2, with 13 bases identical to TRBD2. In nucleotides, the CDR3 is TGTGCCAGCAGACTACCGGGACTAGCGGGAACCGGGGAGCTGTTTTTT. It is translated as CASRLPGLAGTGELFF.